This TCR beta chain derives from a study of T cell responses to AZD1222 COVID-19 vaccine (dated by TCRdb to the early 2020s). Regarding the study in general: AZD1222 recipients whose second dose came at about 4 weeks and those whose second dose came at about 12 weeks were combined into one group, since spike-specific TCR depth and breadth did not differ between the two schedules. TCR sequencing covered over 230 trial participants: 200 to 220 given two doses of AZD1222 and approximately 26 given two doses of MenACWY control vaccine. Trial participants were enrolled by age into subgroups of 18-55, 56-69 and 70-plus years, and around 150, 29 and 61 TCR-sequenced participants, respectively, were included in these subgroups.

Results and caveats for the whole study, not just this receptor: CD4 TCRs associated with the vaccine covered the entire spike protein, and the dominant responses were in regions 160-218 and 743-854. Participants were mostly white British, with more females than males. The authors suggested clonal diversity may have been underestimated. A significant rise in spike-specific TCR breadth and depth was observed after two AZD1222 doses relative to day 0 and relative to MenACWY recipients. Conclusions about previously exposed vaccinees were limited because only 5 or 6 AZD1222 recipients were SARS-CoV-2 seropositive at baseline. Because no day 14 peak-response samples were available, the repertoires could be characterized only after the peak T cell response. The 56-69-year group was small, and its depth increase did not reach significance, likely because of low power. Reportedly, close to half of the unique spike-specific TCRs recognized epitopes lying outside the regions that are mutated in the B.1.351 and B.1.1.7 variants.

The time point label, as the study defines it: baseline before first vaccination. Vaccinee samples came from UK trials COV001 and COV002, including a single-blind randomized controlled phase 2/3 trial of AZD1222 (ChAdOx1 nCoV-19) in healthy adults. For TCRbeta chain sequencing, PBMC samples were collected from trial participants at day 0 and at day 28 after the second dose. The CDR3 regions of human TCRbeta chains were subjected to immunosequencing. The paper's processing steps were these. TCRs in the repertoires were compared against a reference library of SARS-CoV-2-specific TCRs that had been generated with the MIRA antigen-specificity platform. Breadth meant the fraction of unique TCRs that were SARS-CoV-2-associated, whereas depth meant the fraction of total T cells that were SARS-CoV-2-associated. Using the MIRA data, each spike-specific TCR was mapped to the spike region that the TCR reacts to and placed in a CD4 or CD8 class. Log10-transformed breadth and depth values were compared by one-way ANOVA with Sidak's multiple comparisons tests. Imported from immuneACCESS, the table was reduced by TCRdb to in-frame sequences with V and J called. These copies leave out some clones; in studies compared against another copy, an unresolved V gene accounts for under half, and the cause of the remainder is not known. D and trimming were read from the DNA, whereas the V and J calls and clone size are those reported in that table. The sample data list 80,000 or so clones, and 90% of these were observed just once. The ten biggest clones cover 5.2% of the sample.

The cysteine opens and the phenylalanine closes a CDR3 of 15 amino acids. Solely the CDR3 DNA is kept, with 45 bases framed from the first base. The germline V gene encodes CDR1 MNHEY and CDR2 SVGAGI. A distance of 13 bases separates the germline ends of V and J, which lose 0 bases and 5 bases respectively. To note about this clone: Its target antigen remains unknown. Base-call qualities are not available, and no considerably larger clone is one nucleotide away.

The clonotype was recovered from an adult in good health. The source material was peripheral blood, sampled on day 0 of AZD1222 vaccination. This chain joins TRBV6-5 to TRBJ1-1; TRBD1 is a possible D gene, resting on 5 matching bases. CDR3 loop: CASSYSGSGHTEAFF. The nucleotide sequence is TGTGCCAGCAGTTACTCCGGAAGCGGACATACTGAAGCTTTCTTT.